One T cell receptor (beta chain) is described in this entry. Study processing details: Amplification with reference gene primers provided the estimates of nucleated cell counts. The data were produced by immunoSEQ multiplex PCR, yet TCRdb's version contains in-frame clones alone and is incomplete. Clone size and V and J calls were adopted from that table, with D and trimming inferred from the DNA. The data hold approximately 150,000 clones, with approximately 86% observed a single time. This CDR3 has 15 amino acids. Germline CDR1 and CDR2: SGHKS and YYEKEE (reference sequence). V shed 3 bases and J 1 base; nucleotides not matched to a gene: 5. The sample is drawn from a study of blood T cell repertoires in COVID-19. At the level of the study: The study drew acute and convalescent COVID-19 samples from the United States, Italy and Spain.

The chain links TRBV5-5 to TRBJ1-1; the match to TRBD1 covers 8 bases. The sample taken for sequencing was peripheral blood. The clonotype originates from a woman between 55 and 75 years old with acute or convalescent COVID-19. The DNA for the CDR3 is TGTGCCAGCAGCTCCCGGACAGGGAGGAACACTGAAGCTTTCTTT. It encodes CASSSRTGRNTEAFF.